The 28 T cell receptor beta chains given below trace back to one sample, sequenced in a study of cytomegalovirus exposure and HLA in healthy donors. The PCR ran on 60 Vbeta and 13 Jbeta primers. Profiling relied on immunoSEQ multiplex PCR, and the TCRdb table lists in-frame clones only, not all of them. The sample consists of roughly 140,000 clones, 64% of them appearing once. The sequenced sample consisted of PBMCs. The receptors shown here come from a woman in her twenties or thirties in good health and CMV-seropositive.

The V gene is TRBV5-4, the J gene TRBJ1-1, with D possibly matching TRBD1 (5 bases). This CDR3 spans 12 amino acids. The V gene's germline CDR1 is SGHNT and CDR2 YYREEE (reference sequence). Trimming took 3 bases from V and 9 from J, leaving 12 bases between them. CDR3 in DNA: TGTGCCAGCAGCTCCCAGACAGACAAAGCTTTCTTT. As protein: CASSSQTDKAFF.

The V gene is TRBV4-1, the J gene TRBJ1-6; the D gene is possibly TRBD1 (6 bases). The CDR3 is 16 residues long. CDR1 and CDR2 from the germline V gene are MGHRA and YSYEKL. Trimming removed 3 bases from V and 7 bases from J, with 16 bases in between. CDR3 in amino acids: CASSQVGGLGNSPLHF. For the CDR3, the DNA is TGCGCCAGCAGCCAGGTGGGGGGGCTTGGGAATTCACCCCTCCACTTT.

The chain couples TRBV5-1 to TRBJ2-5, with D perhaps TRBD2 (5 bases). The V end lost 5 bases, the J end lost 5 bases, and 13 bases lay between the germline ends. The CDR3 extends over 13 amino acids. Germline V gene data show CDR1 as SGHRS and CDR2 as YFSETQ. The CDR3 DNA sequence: TGCGCCAGCAGTCCAGCGGCCTTTGAGACCCAGTACTTC. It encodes CASSPAAFETQYF.

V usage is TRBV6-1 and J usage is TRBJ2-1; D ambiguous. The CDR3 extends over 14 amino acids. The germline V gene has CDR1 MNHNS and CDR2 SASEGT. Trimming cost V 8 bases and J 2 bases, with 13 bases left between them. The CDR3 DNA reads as TGTGCCAGCCCAGTAAGGCTAGCCTACAATGAGCAGTTCTTC. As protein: CASPVRLAYNEQFF.

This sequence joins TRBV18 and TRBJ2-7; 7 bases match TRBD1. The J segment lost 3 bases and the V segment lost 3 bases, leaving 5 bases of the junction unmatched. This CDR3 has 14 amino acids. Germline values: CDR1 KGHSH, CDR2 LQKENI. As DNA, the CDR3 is TGTGCCAGCTCACCGACAGGGCGTAACTACGAGCAGTACTTC. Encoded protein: CASSPTGRNYEQYF.

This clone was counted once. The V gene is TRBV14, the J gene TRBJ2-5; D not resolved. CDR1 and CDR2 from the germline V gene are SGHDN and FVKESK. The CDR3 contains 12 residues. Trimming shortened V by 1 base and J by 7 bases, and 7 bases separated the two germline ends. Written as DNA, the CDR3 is TGTGCCAGCAGCCAAGTCTTGAGGACCCAGTACTTC. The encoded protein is CASSQVLRTQYF.

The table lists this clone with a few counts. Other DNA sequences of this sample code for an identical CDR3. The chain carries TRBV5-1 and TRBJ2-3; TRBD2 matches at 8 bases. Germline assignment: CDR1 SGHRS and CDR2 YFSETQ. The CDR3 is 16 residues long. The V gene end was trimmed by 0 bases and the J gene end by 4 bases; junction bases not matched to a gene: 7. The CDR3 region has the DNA TGCGCCAGCAGCTTGGTAGTCCGGGAGGGCCCAGATACGCAGTATTTT. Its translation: CASSLVVREGPDTQYF.

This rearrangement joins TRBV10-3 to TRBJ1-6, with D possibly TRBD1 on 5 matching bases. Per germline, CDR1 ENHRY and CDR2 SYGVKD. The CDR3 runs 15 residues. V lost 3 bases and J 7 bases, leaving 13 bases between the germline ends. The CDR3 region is CAISDGGAGNSPLHF. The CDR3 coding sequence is TGTGCCATCAGTGATGGAGGGGCGGGCAATTCACCCCTCCACTTT.

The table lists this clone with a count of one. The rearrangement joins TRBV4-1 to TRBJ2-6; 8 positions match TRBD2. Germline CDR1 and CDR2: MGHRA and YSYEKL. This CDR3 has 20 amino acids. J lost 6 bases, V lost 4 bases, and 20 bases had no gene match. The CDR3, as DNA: TGCGCCAGCAGCCTTTCTCGACTAGCGTCGTTTCCTCTGGAGGCCAACGTCCTGACTTTC. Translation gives CASSLSRLASFPLEANVLTF.

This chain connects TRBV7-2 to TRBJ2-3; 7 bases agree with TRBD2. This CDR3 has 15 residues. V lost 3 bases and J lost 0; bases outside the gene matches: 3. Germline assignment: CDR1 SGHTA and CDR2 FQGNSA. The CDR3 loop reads CASSLSSGSTDTQYF. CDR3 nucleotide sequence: TGTGCCAGCAGCTTGTCTAGCGGCAGCACAGATACGCAGTATTTT.

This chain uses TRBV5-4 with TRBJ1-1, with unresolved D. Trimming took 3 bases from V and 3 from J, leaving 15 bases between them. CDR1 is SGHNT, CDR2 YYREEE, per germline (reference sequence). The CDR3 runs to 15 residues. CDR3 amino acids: CASSSIRGVDTEAFF. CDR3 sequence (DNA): TGTGCCAGCAGCTCAATTCGCGGGGTTGACACTGAAGCTTTCTTT.

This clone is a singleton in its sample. For the CDR3, the DNA is TGCGCCAGCAGCTTAACAGGGGATCGGACTAATGAAAAACTGTTTTTT. Translating gives CASSLTGDRTNEKLFF. The rearrangement links TRBV5-1 to TRBJ1-4, with TRBD1 identical over 7 bases. The trim removed 2 bases at V and 2 bases at J, leaving 6 bases unmatched. The CDR3 has 16 amino acids. CDR1 is SGHRS and CDR2 is YFSETQ in the germline V gene.

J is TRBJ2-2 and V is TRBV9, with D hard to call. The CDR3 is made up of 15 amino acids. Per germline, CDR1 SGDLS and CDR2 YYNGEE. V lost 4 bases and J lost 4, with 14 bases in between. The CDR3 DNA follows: TGTGCCAGCAGCAATAGTAAGCGTAGCACCGGGGAGCTGTTTTTT. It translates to CASSNSKRSTGELFF.

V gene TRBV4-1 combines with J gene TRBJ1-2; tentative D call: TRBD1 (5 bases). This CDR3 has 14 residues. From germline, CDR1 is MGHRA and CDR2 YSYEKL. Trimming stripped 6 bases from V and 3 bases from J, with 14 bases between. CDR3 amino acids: CASRRWGGDYGYTF. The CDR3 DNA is TGCGCCAGCAGGCGGTGGGGGGGTGACTATGGCTACACCTTC.

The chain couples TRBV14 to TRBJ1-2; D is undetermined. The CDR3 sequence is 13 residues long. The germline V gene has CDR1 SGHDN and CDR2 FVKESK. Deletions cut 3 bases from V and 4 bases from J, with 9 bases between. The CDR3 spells CASSQILSYGYTF. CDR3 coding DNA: TGTGCCAGCAGCCAGATACTGAGCTATGGCTACACCTTC.

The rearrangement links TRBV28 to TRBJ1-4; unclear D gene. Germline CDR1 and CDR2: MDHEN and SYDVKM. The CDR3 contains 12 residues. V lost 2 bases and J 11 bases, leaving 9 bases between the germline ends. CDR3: CASSLPRGKLFF. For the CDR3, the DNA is TGTGCCAGCAGTTTACCGCGCGGGAAACTGTTTTTT.

The CDR3 nucleotides read TGCGCCAGCAGACTGACAGGAGAGAAGGAAGCTTTCTTT. It translates to CASRLTGEKEAFF. This chain uses TRBV4-1 with TRBJ1-1, with a tentative D call TRBD1 (6 bases). CDR1 and CDR2 from the germline V gene are MGHRA and YSYEKL. This CDR3 spans 13 amino acids. Trimming cost V 6 bases and J 8 bases, with 16 bases left between them.

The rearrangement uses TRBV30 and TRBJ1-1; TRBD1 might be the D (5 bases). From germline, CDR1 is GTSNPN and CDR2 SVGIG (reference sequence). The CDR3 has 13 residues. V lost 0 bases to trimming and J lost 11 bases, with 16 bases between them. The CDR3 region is CAWSVPGHQKAFF. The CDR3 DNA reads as TGTGCCTGGAGTGTCCCAGGACACCAGAAGGCTTTCTTT.

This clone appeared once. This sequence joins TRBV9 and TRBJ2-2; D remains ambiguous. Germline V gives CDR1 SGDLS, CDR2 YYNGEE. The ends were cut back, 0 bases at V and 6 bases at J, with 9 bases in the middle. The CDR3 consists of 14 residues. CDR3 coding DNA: TGTGCCAGCAGCGTAGAGTCAGGTCCCGGGGAGCTGTTTTTT. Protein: CASSVESGPGELFF.

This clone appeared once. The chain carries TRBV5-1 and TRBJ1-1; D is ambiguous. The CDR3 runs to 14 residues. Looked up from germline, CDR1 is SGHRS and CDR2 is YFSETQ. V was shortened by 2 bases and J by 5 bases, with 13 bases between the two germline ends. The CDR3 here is CASSLLSGETEAFF. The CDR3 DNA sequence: TGCGCCAGCAGCTTACTTTCCGGGGAGACTGAAGCTTTCTTT.

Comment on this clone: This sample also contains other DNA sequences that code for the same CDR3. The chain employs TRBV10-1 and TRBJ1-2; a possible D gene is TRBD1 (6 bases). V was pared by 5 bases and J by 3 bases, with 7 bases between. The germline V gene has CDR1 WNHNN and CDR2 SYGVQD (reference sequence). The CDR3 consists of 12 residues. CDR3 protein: CASSSGDYGYTF. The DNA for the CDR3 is TGCGCCAGCAGTTCAGGGGACTATGGCTACACCTTC.

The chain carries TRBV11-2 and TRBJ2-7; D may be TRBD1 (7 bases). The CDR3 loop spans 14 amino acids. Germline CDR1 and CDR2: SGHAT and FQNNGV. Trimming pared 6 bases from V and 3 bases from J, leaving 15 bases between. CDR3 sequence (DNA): TGTGCCAGCAGTTCAGCCAGGGGGGTCTACGAGCAGTACTTC. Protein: CASSSARGVYEQYF.

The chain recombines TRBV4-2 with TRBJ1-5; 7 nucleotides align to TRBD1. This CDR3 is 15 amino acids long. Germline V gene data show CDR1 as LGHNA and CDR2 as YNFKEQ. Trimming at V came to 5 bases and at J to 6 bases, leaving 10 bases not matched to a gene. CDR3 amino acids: CASSEWGQGGQPQHF. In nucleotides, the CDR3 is TGTGCCAGCAGCGAATGGGGGCAGGGGGGTCAGCCCCAGCATTTT.

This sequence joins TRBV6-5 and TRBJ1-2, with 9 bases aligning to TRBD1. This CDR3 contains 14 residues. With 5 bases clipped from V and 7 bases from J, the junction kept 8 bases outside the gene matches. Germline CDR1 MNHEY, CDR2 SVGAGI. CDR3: CASSTWTGDRGYTF. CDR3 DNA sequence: TGTGCCAGCAGTACATGGACAGGGGACCGTGGCTACACCTTC.

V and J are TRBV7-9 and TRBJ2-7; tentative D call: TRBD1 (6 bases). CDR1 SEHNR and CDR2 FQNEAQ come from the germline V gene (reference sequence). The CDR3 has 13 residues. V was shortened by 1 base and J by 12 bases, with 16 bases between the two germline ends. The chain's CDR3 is CASSLGTAPVLYF. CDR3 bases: TGTGCCAGCAGCTTAGGGACAGCACCCGTACTGTACTTC. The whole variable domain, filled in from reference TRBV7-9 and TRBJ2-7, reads DTGVSQNPRHKITKRGQNVTFRCDPISEHNRLYWYRQTLGQGPEFLTYFQNEAQLEKSRLLSDRFSAERPKGSFSTLEIQRTEQGDSAMYLCASSLGTAPVLYFGPGTRLTVT.

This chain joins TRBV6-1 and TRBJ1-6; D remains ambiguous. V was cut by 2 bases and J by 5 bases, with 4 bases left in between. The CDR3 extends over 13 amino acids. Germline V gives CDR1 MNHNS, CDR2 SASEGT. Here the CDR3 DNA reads TGTGCCAGCAGTGAACAGGATAATTCACCCCTCCACTTT. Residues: CASSEQDNSPLHF.

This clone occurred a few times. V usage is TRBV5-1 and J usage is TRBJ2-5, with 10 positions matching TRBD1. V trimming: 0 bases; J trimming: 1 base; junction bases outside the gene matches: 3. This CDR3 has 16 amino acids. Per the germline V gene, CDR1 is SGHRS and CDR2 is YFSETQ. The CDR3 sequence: CASSLAGTGVQETQYF. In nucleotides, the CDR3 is TGCGCCAGCAGCTTGGCCGGGACAGGGGTCCAAGAGACCCAGTACTTC.

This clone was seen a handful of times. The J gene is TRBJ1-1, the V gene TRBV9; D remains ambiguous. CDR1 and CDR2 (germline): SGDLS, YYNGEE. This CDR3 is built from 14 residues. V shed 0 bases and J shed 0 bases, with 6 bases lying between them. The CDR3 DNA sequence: TGTGCCAGCAGCGTAGGAGGAATGAACACTGAAGCTTTCTTT. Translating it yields CASSVGGMNTEAFF.